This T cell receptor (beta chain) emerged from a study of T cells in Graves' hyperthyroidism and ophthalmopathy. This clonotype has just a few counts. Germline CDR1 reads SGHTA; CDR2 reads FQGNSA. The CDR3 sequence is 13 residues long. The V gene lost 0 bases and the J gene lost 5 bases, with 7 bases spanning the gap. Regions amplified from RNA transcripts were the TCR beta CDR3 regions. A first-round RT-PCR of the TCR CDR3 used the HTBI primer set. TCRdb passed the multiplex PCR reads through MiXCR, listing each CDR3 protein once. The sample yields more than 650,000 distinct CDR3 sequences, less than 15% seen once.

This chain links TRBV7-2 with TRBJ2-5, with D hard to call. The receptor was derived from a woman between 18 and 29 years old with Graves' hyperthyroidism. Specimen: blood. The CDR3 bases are TGTGCCAGCAGCTTAGCGTCCCATGAGACCCAGTACTTC. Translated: CASSLASHETQYF.